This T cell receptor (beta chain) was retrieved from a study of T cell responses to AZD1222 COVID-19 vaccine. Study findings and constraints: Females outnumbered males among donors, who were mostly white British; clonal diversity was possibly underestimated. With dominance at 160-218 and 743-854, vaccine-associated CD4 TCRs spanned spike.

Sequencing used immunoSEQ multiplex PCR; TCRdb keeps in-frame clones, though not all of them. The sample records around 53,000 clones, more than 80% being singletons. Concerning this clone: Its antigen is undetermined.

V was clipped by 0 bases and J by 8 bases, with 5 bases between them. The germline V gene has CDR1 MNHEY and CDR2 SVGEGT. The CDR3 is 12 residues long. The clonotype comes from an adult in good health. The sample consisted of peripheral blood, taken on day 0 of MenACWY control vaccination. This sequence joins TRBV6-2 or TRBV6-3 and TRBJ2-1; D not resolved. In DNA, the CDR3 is TGTGCCAGCAGTTACTCGACGCATGAGCAGTTCTTC. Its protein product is CASSYSTHEQFF.